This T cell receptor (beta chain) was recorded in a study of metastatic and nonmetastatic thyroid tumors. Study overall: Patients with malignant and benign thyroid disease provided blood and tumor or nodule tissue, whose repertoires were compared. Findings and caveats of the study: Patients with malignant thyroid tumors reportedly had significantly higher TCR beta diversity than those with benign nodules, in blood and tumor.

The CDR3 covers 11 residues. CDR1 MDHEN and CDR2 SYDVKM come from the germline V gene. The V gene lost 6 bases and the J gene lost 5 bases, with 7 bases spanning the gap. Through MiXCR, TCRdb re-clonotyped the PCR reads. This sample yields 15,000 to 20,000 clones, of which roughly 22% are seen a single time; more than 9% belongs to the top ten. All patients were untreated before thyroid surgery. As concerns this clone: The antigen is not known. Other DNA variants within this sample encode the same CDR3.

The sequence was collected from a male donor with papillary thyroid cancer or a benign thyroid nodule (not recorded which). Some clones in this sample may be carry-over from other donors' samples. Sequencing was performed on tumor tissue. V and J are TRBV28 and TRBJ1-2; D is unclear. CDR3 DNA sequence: TGTGCCAGCAGGGAATCATATGGCTACACCTTC. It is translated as CASRESYGYTF.